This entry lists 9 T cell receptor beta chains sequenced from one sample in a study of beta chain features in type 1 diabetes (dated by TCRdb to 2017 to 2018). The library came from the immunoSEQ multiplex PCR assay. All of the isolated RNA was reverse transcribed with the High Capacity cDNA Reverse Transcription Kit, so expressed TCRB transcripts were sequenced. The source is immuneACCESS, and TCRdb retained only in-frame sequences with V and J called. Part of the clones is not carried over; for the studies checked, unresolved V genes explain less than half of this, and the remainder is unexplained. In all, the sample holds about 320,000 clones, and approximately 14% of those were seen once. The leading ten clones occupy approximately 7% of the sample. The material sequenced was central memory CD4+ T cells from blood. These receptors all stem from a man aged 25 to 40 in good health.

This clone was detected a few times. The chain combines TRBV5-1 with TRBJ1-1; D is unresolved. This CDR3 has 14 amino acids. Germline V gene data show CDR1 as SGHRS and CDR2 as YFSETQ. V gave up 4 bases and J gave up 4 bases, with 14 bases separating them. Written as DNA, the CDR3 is TGCGCCAGCAGCCCACACCTAACGGGCACTGAAGCTTTCTTT. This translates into CASSPHLTGTEAFF.

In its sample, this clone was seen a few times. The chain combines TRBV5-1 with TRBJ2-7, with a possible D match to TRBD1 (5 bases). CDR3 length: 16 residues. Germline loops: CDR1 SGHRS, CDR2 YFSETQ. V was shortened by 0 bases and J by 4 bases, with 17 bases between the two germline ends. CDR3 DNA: TGCGCCAGCAGCTTGGCCCCGATAGGGGAACCTTACGAGCAGTACGTC. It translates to CASSLAPIGEPYEQYV.

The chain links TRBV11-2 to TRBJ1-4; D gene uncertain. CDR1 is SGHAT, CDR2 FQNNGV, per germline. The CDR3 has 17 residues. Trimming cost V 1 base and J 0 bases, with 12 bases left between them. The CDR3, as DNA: TGTGCCAGCAGCTTAGTTGGAGCTGCCTCAACTAATGAAAAACTGTTTTTT. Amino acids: CASSLVGAASTNEKLFF.

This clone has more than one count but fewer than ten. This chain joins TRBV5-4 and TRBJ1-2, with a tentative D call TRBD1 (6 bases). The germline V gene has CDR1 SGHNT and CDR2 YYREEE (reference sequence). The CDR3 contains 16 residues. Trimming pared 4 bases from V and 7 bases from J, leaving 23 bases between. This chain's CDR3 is CASSPGWSSGVGGYTF. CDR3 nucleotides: TGTGCCAGCAGCCCTGGCTGGAGCTCAGGGGTAGGTGGCTACACCTTC. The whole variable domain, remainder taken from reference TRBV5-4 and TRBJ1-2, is ETGVTQSPTHLIKTRGQQVTLRCSSQSGHNTVSWYQQALGQGPQFIFQYYREEENGRGNFPPRFSGLQFPNYSSELNVNALELDDSALYLCASSPGWSSGVGGYTFGSGTRLTVV.

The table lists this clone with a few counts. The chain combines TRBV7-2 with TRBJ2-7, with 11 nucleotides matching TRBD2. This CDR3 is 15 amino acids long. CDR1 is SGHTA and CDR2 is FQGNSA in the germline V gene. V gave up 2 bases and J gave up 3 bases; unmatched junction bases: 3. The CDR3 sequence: CASSLIAGGNYEQYF. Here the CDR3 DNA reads TGTGCCAGCAGCTTAATAGCGGGGGGGAACTACGAGCAGTACTTC. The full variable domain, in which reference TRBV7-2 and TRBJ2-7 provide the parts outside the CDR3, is GAGVSQSPSNKVTEKGKDVELRCDPISGHTALYWYRQSLGQGLEFLIYFQGNSAPDKSGLPSDRFSAERTGGSVSTLTIQRTQQEDSAVYLCASSLIAGGNYEQYFGPGTRLTVT.

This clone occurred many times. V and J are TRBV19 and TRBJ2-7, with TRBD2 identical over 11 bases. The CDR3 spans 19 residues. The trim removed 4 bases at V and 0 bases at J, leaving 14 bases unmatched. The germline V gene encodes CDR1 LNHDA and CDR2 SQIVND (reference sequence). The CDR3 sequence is CASSTPKLAGACDSYEQYV. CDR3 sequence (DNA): TGTGCCAGTAGTACTCCCAAACTAGCGGGAGCGTGTGACTCCTACGAGCAGTACGTC.

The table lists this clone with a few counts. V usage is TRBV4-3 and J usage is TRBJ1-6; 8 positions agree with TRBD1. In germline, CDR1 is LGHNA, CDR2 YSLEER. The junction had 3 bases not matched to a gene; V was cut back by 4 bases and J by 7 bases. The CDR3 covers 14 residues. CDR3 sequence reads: CASSRDRGNSPLHF. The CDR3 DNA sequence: TGCGCCAGCAGCCGAGACAGGGGAAATTCACCCCTCCACTTT.

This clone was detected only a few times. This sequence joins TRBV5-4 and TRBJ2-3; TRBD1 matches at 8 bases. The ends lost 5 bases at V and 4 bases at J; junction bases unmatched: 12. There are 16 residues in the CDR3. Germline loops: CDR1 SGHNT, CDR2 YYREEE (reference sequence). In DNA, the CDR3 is TGTGCCAGCAGATCAGGGGGCGGCGTGCGCGCAGATACGCAGTATTTT. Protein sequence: CASRSGGGVRADTQYF.

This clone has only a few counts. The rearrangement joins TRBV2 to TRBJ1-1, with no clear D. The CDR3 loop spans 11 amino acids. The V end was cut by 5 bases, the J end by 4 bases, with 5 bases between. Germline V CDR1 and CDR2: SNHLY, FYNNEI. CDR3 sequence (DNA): TGTGCCAGCAGTCTAGTCACTGAAGCTTTCTTT. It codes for CASSLVTEAFF. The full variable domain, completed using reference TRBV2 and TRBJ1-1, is EPEVTQTPSHQVTQMGQEVILRCVPISNHLYFYWYRQILGQKVEFLVSFYNNEISEKSEIFDDQFSVERPDGSNFTLKIRSTKLEDSAMYFCASSLVTEAFFGQGTRLTVV.